This T cell receptor (beta chain) derives from a study of beta chain features in type 1 diabetes. Overall study: Healthy donors, compared against patients, showed similar age, gender and cell yields. Notes on the study in general: Here, the possible influence of HLA type (on TCRB rearrangement) remained unresolved. Moderate yet significant TCRB CDR3 shortening was seen in Type 1 diabetes patients in all four CD4+ subsets.

Germline CDR1 reads SGHRS; CDR2 reads YFSETQ. V was shortened by 0 bases and J by 7 bases, with 11 bases between the two germline ends. CDR3 length equals 15 residues. About this clone: The antigen is undetermined.

Expressed TCRB transcripts got sequenced, as all isolated RNA was reverse transcribed. Libraries were prepared by immunoSEQ multiplex PCR; TCRdb keeps only in-frame clonotypes and omits some of them. In the table there are about 170,000 clones, roughly 8% of which are singletons. The gene calls are TRBV5-1 and TRBJ1-6; no clear D. Sequenced input: central memory CD4+ T cells from blood. The receptor was isolated from a man between 18 and 35 years old with type 1 diabetes. The CDR3 nucleotides are TGCGCCAGCAGCTTGGGTCAGACAACAAATTCACCCCTCCACTTT. Protein product: CASSLGQTTNSPLHF.